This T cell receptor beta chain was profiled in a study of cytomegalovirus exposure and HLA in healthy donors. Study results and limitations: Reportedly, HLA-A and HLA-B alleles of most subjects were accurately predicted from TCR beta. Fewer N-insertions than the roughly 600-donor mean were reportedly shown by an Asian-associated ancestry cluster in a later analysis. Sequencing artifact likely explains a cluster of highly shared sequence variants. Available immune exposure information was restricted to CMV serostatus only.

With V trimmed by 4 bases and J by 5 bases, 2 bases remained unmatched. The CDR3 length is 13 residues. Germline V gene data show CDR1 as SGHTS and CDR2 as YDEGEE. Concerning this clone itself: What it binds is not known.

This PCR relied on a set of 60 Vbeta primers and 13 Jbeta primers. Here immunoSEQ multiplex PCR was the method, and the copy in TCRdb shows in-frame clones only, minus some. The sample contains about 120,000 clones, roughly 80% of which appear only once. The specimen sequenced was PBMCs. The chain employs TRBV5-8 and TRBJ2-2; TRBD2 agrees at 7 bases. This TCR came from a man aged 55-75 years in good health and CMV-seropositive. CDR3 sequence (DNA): TGTGCCAGCAGCGTTAGCGGGACCGGGGAGCTGTTTTTT. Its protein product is CASSVSGTGELFF.